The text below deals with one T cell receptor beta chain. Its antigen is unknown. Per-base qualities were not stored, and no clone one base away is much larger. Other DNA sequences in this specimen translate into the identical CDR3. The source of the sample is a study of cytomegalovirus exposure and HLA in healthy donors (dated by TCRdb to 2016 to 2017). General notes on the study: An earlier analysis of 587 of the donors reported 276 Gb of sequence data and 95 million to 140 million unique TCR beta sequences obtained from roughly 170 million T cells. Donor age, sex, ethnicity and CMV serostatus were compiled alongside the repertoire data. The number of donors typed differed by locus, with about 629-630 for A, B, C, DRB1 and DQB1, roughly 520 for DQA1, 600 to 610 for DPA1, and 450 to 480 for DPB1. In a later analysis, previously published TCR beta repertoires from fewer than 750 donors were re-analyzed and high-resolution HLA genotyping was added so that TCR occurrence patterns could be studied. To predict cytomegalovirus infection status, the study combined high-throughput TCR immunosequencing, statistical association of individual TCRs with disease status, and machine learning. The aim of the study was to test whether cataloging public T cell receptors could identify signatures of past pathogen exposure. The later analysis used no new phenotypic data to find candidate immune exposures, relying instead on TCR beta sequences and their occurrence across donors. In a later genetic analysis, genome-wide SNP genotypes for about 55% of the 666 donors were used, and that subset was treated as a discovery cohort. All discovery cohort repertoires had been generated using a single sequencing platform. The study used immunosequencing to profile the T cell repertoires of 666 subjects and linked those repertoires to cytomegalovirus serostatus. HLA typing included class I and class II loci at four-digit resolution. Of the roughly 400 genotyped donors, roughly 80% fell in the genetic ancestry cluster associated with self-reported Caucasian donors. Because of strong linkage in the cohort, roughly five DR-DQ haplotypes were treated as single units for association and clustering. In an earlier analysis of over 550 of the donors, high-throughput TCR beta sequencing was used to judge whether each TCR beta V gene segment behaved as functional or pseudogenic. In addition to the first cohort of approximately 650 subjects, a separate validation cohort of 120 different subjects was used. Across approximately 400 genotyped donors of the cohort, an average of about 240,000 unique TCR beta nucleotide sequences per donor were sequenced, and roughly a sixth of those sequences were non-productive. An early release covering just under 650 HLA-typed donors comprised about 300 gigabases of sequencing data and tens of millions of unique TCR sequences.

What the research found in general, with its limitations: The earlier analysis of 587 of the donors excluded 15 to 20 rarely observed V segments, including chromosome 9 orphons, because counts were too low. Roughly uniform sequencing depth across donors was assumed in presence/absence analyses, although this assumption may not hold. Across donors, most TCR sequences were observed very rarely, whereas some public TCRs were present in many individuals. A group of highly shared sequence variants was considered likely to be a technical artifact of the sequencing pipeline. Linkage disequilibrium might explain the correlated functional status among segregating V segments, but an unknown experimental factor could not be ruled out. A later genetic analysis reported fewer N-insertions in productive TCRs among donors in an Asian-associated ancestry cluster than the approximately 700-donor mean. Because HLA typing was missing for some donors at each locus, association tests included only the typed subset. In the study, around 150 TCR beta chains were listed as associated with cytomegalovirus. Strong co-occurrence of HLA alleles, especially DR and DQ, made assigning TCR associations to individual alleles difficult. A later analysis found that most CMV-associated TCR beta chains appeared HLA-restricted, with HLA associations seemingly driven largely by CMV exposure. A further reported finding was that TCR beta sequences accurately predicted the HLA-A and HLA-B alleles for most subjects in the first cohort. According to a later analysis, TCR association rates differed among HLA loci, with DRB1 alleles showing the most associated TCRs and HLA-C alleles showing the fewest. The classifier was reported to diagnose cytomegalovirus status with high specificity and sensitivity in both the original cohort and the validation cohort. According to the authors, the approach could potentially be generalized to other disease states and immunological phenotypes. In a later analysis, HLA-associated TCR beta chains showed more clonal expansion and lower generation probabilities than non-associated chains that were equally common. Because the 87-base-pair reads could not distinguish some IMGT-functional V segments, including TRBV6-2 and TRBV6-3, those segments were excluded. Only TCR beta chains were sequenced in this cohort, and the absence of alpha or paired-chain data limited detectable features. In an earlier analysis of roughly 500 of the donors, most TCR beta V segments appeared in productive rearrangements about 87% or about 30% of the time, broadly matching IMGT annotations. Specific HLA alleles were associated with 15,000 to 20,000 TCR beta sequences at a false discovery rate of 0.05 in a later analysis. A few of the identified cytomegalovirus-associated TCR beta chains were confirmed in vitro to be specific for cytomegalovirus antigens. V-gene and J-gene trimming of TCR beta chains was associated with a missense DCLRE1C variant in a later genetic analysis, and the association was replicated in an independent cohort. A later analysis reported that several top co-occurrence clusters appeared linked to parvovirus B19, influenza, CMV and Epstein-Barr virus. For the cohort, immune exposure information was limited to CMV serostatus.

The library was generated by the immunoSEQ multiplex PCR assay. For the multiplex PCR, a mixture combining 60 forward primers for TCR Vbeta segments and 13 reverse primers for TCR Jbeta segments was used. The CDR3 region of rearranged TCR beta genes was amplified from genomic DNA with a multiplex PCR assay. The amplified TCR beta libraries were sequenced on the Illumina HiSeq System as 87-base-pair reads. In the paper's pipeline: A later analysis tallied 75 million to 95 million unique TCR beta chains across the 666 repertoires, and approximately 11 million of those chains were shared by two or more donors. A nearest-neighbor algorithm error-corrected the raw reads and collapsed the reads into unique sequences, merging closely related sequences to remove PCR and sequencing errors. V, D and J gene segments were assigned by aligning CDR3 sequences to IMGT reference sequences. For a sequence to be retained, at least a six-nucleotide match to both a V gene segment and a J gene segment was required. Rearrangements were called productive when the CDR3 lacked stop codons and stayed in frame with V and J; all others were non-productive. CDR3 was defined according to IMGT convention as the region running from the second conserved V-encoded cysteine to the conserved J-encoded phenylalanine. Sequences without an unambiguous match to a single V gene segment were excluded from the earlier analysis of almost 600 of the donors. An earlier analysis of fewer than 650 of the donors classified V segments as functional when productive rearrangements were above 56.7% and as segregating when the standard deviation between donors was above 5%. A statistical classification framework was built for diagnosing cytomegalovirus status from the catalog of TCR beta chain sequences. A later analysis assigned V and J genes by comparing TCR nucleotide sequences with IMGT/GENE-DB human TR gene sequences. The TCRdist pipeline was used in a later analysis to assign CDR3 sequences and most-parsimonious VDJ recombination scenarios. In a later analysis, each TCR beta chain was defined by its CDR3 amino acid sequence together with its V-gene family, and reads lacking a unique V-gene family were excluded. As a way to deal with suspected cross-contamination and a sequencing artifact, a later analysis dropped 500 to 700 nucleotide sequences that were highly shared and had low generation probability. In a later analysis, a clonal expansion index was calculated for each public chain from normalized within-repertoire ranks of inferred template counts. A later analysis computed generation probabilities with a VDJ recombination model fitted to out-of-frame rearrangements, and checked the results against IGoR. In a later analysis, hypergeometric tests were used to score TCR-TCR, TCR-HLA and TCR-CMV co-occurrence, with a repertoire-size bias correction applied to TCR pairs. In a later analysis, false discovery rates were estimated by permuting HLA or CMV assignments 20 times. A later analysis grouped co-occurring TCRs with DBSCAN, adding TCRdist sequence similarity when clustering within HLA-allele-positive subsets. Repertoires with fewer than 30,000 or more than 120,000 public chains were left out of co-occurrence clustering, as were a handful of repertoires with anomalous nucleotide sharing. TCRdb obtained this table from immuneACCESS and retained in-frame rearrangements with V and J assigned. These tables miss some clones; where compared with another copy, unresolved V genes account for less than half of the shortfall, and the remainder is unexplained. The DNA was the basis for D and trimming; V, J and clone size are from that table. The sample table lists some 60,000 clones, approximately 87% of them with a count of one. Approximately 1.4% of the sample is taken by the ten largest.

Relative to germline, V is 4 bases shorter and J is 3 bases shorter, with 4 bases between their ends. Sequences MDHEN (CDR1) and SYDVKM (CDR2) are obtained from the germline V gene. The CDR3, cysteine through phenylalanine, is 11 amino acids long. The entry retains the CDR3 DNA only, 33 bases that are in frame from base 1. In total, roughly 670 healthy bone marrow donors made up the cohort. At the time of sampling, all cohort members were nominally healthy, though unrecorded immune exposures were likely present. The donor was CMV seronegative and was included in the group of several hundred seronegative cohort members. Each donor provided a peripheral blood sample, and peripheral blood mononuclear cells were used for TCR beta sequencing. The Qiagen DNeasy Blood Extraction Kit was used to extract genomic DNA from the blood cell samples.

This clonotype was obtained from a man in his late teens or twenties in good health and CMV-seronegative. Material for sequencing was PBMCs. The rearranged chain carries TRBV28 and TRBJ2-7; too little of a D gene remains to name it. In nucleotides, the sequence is TGTGCCAGCAGTTCTAGCTACGAGCAGTACTTC. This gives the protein CASSSSYEQYF.